A single sample is the source of the 9 T cell receptor beta chains below, sequenced in a study of blood T cell repertoires in COVID-19. The method was immunoSEQ multiplex PCR; TCRdb's version includes in-frame clones alone and lacks a portion of them. The table shows roughly 380,000 clones, with 70% to 90% occurring only once. The sequencing input was PBMCs or T cells enriched from blood (not recorded which). The receptors were gathered from a young man who had recovered from COVID-19.

The V and J genes are TRBV9 and TRBJ2-7; tentatively, D is TRBD2 (6 bases). The CDR3 is 15 residues long. Trimming took 3 bases from V and 3 from J, leaving 16 bases between them. Germline CDR1 and CDR2: SGDLS and YYNGEE. The CDR3 nucleotides are TGTGCCAGCAGCGCATCCTGGGGGGAAGACTACGAGCAGTACTTC. Protein product: CASSASWGEDYEQYF.

The V and J genes are TRBV2 and TRBJ1-4; 7 bases match TRBD1. V was pared by 7 bases and J by 2 bases, with 7 bases of the junction left unmatched. The CDR3 is 15 amino acids. The germline V gene encodes CDR1 SNHLY and CDR2 FYNNEI. The CDR3, as DNA: TGTGCCAGCATCCCTCCGGGACAGACTAATGAAAAACTGTTTTTT. It specifies CASIPPGQTNEKLFF.

This chain joins TRBV9 and TRBJ1-6; TRBD1 agrees at 7 bases. From germline, CDR1 is SGDLS and CDR2 YYNGEE. This CDR3 has 14 residues. After removal of 3 bases from V and 7 bases from J, the junction contained 4 bases not matched to a gene. The CDR3: CASSAGQQNSPLHF. The CDR3 DNA is TGTGCCAGCAGCGCGGGACAGCAAAATTCACCCCTCCACTTT.

The rearrangement links TRBV6-5 to TRBJ2-2; TRBD2 might be the D (5 bases). Trimming cost V 2 bases and J 5 bases, with 6 bases left between them. The CDR3 runs 13 residues. Germline CDR1 and CDR2: MNHEY and SVGAGI. CDR3 nucleotides: TGTGCCAGCAGTTACCCGGGAACCGGGGAGCTGTTTTTT. It specifies CASSYPGTGELFF.

The genes are TRBV9 and TRBJ2-1, with 9 nucleotides matching TRBD1. From germline, CDR1 is SGDLS and CDR2 YYNGEE. V lost 4 bases and J lost 2; bases outside the gene matches: 7. CDR3 length: 16 residues. This CDR3 reads CASSTSTGGPYNEQFF. CDR3 sequence (DNA): TGTGCCAGCAGCACCTCGACAGGGGGACCCTACAATGAGCAGTTCTTC. The variable domain in full, with the rest retrieved from reference TRBV9 and TRBJ2-1, is DSGVTQTPKHLITATGQRVTLRCSPRSGDLSVYWYQQSLDQGLQFLIQYYNGEERAKGNILERFSAQQFPDLHSELNLSSLELGDSALYFCASSTSTGGPYNEQFFGPGTRLTVL.

The rearrangement joins TRBV11-2 to TRBJ1-3, with D uncertain. Germline CDR1 and CDR2: SGHAT and FQNNGV. CDR3 size: 17 residues. V shed 0 bases and J shed 4 bases, with 16 bases lying between them. Here the CDR3 reads CASSLEEAGSGGNTIYF. The CDR3 DNA is TGTGCCAGCAGCTTAGAAGAGGCAGGCTCGGGAGGAAACACCATATATTTT.

V gene TRBV7-7 combines with J gene TRBJ2-3; 9 nucleotides line up with TRBD1. J was trimmed by 4 bases and V by 5 bases; bases with no gene match: 13. CDR3 length: 17 residues. The germline V gene encodes CDR1 SSHAT and CDR2 FNYEAQ (reference sequence). The CDR3 here is CASSQKRTGVRSDTQYF. CDR3 DNA: TGTGCCAGCAGCCAGAAACGGACAGGGGTTAGATCAGATACGCAGTATTTT.

The CDR3 spells CASSLARGSRGNTIYF. The CDR3 nucleotides read TGTGCCAGCAGCTTGGCCCGGGGGAGCAGGGGAAACACCATATATTTT. The chain is built from TRBV5-6 and TRBJ1-3; D perhaps matches TRBD1 (5 bases). This CDR3 has 16 amino acids. CDR1 is SGHDT and CDR2 is YYEEEE in the germline V gene. V lost 0 bases and J lost 4, with 14 bases in between.

In its sample, this clone was seen once. The chain is built from TRBV3-1 (or the pseudogene TRBV3-2) and TRBJ2-1; 7 nucleotides align to TRBD2. There are 17 residues in the CDR3. Germline assignment: CDR1 LGHDT and CDR2 YNNKEL (reference sequence). Unmatched junction bases numbered 6, after V lost 0 bases and J lost 1 base. The CDR3 DNA is TGTGCCAGCAGCCAAGATGAGGGAGGGTCATCCTACAATGAGCAGTTCTTC. This translates into CASSQDEGGSSYNEQFF.